These 10 T cell receptor beta chains were sequenced from one sample in a study of cytomegalovirus exposure and HLA in healthy donors. PCR involved 60 Vbeta and 13 Jbeta primers. TCRdb's copy holds only in-frame clones and misses some; the assay was immunoSEQ multiplex PCR. This table holds some 210,000 clones, 75% to 90% found once. Sequencing was done on a sample of PBMCs. Source of these receptors: a man aged 25-40 years in good health and CMV-seronegative.

The V and J genes are TRBV11-2 and TRBJ2-3; D is possibly TRBD1 (5 bases). Trimming cost V 5 bases and J 0 bases, with 12 bases left between them. CDR1 is SGHAT and CDR2 is FQNNGV in the germline V gene. CDR3 size: 15 residues. In DNA form, the CDR3 reads TGTGCCAGCAGCCCCCAGGGCCAAAGCACAGATACGCAGTATTTT. It encodes CASSPQGQSTDTQYF.

V and J are TRBV19 and TRBJ2-3; D is ambiguous. The CDR3 is 12 residues long. CDR1 and CDR2 (germline): LNHDA, SQIVND (reference sequence). The ends were cut back, 5 bases at V and 10 bases at J, with 13 bases in the middle. CDR3 region: CASSWNKEPQYF. The CDR3 nucleotides are TGTGCCAGTAGTTGGAACAAGGAGCCGCAGTATTTT.

This chain uses TRBV18 with TRBJ2-1; perhaps TRBD2 as D (6 bases). Per germline, CDR1 KGHSH and CDR2 LQKENI. With 0 bases removed from V and 5 bases from J, the gap between germline ends came to 14 bases. CDR3 length: 16 amino acids. CDR3 protein: CASSPPGGVPNNEQFF. The CDR3 DNA reads as TGTGCCAGCTCACCACCGGGCGGGGTCCCTAACAATGAGCAGTTCTTC. The full variable domain, in which reference TRBV18 and TRBJ2-1 provide the parts outside the CDR3, is NAGVMQNPRHLVRRRGQEARLRCSPMKGHSHVYWYRQLPEEGLKFMVYLQKENIIDESGMPKERFSAEFPKEGPSILRIQQVVRGDSAAYFCASSPPGGVPNNEQFFGPGTRLTVL.

This clone was found once. The rearrangement links TRBV6-5 to TRBJ2-7, with D perhaps TRBD1 (5 bases). Looked up from germline, CDR1 is MNHEY and CDR2 is SVGAGI. This CDR3 region has 13 residues. V was pared by 5 bases and J by 2 bases, with 10 bases between. CDR3 nucleotides: TGTGCCAGCAGTGCAGGGATAACCTACGAGCAGTACTTC. Amino acid sequence: CASSAGITYEQYF.

V gene TRBV9 combines with J gene TRBJ2-3; 8 positions agree with TRBD2. Looked up from germline, CDR1 is SGDLS and CDR2 is YYNGEE. The CDR3 extends over 16 amino acids. The V and J ends lost 0 bases and 0 bases, in that order; junction bases with no gene match: 3. CDR3 nucleotide sequence: TGTGCCAGCAGCGTAGGTAGCGGGGCCAGCACAGATACGCAGTATTTT. Encoded protein: CASSVGSGASTDTQYF. The full variable domain, its missing parts supplied by reference TRBV9 and TRBJ2-3, is DSGVTQTPKHLITATGQRVTLRCSPRSGDLSVYWYQQSLDQGLQFLIQYYNGEERAKGNILERFSAQQFPDLHSELNLSSLELGDSALYFCASSVGSGASTDTQYFGPGTRLTVL.

The V gene is TRBV30, the J gene TRBJ2-7; tentatively, D is TRBD2 (6 bases). Germline V gene sequence: CDR1 GTSNPN, CDR2 SVGIG (reference sequence). Trimming left V 0 bases short and J 2 bases short, with 11 bases between. This CDR3 is built from 14 residues. Here the CDR3 DNA reads TGTGCCTGGAGTGTTGGGGCGGGGACCTACGAGCAGTACTTC. Translated, it gives CAWSVGAGTYEQYF.

This sequence joins TRBV19 and TRBJ2-1, with 10 bases aligning to TRBD2. V lost 5 bases and J lost 12; bases outside the gene matches: 10. The CDR3 runs to 14 residues. Germline CDR1 is LNHDA and CDR2 is SQIVND (reference sequence). The CDR3 bases are TGTGCCAGTAGTCGAAGTAGCGGGGGGAGCACGCAGTTCTTC. Protein: CASSRSSGGSTQFF.

The chain employs TRBV27 and TRBJ1-3; perhaps TRBD1 as D (5 bases). V lost 8 bases and J lost 7, with 21 bases in between. Germline CDR1 and CDR2: MNHEY and SMNVEV (reference sequence). The CDR3 has 15 residues. In DNA form, the CDR3 reads TGTGCCAGCCATATTGGGGGGAGGTCTAGGAACACCATATATTTT. Protein: CASHIGGRSRNTIYF.

The chain joins TRBV15 to TRBJ2-1, with 10 bases lining up with TRBD1. The length of the CDR3 is 15 residues. V gave up 4 bases and J gave up 8 bases; unmatched junction bases: 8. The V gene's germline CDR1 is LNHNV and CDR2 YYDKDF (reference sequence). The CDR3 bases are TGTGCCACCAGCAAAGGGGGACAGGGGTTCCATGAGCAGTTCTTC. This sequence encodes CATSKGGQGFHEQFF.

V usage is TRBV7-9 and J usage is TRBJ1-4; tentative D call: TRBD1 (6 bases). The CDR3 sequence is 14 residues long. Germline V CDR1 and CDR2: SEHNR, FQNEAQ (reference sequence). The V end lost 5 bases, the J end lost 3 bases, and 10 bases lay between the germline ends. The CDR3 DNA follows: TGTGCCAGCAGCCCGACAGGTCCTAATGAAAAACTGTTTTTT. Translation: CASSPTGPNEKLFF.